The sequence of this T cell receptor (beta chain) was determined in a study of OX40 agonist ivuxolimab in advanced cancers. Some clones are missing from TCRdb's copy, which holds only in-frame ones; the method was immunoSEQ multiplex PCR. The sample shows 75,000 to 80,000 clones, 80% to 90% of them seen only once. Study-wide points: Mean expanded clone counts were higher in CD8+ than CD4+ T cells.

About this clone itself: Antigen specificity is unknown.

This clonotype originated in an adult with an advanced solid tumor such as melanoma, head and neck, liver or kidney cancer. The sequencing here drew on CD4+ or CD8+ T cells sorted from blood, taken in a trial of the OX40 agonist ivuxolimab.

CDR3 coding DNA: TGCGCCAGCAGCAGCAGGGGGGTAAGGGAGACCCAGTACTTC. This encodes CASSSRGVRETQYF. The genes are TRBV5-1 and TRBJ2-5, with D maybe TRBD1 (7 bases). V lost 4 bases, J lost 5 bases, and 15 bases lay in between. The CDR3 extends over 14 amino acids. Germline lookup yields CDR1 SGHRS and CDR2 YFSETQ. The full variable domain, completed using reference TRBV5-1 and TRBJ2-5, is KAGVTQTPRYLIKTRGQQVTLSCSPISGHRSVSWYQQTPGQGLQFLFEYFSETQRNKGNFPGRFSGRQFSNSRSEMNVSTLELGDSALYLCASSSRGVRETQYFGPGTRLLVL.